Described below is a single TCR beta chain sequence and its context. Its antigen target is currently unknown. Qualities for individual bases were not recorded, and no much larger clone is one base off. Libraries were made using the immunoSEQ multiplex PCR assay. The paper's data handling went like this. A statistical classification framework was built for diagnosing cytomegalovirus status from the catalog of TCR beta chain sequences. Entries here come from immuneACCESS through TCRdb and include only in-frame sequences with V and J called. Some clones fail to appear in such tables; in the studies checked, an unresolved V gene covers under half of the shortfall, and the cause of the remainder is unknown. The V and J calls and clone size come from that table; D and trimming were worked out from the DNA. In this sample the table shows fewer than 200,000 clones, roughly 86% of which occur a single time. Less than 9.5% of the sample comes from the top ten.

The data stem from a study of cytomegalovirus exposure and HLA in healthy donors (dated 2017 in TCRdb). About the investigation overall: According to a later analysis, one platform produced both the 110 or so validation repertoires and the approximately 670 repertoires of the first cohort. Along with the approximately 620-subject first cohort, a separate validation cohort of over a hundred different subjects was used. High-throughput TCR immunosequencing, statistical association of individual TCRs with disease status, and machine learning were combined to predict cytomegalovirus infection status. The study was designed to test whether signatures of past pathogen exposure could be identified by cataloging public T cell receptors. General conclusions and limits of the study: Most TCR sequences were observed very rarely across donors, whereas some public TCRs were present in many individuals. In vitro tests confirmed that a few of the cytomegalovirus-associated TCR beta chains recognize cytomegalovirus antigens. A later analysis had no HLA typing for the validation cohort, so co-occurrence there was scored across all 110 or so repertoires. Cytomegalovirus status was reported to be diagnosed by the classifier with high specificity and sensitivity in both the original and validation cohorts. A total of 150 to 200 TCR beta chains were listed by the study as associated with cytomegalovirus. It was suggested by the authors that the approach could potentially be generalized to other disease states and immunological phenotypes. Subsequent analysis determined that TCRs grouped into clusters in the first cohort also showed a tendency toward co-occurrence across the 120 or so validation repertoires, and approximately 93% of cluster scores exceeded 0.

The CDR3, from cysteine to phenylalanine, totals 15 residues. CDR3 DNA only is kept here, 45 bases in frame from base 1. From the germline V gene (reference sequence), CDR1 is MNHEY and CDR2 is SMNVEV. V is pruned by 7 bases and J by 0 bases, leaving 7 bases of the junction without a gene match. The donors belonged to the validation cohort of approximately 130 subjects, which was separate from the approximately 700-subject first cohort. The chain is made from TRBV27 and TRBJ2-5, with 8 bases aligning to TRBD1. The sequenced sample was PBMCs. The receptor was isolated from a man aged 25 to 45 in good health and CMV-seropositive. CDR3 loop: CASTLTGGYQETQYF. The nucleotides read TGTGCCAGCACCCTAACAGGGGGGTACCAAGAGACCCAGTACTTC.